These T cell receptor beta chains were read from a single sample in a study of cytomegalovirus exposure and HLA in healthy donors. The data were produced by immunoSEQ multiplex PCR, yet TCRdb's version contains in-frame clones alone and is incomplete. The repertoire has about 190,000 clones, roughly four fifths of them found once; the top ten carry approximately 3.1%. The sequencing sample was made of PBMCs. All receptors derive from a woman aged 25 to 39 in good health and CMV-seropositive. The CDR3 runs from the conserved cysteine through the conserved F or W. Fields, in order: V gene, J gene, D gene, clone size, CDR3 protein, CDR3 DNA. A D gene is named only where the DNA matches it firmly. Not all rows give a size; the values are once, few, many and, for expanded clones, a class.

v_call: TRBV5-1; j_call: TRBJ1-3; d_call: -; clone_size: few; cdr3_aa: CASSLFWGLGSGNTIYF; cdr3_nt: TGCGCCAGCAGCTTGTTTTGGGGACTTGGCTCTGGAAACACCATATATTTT
v_call: TRBV27; j_call: TRBJ1-3; d_call: -; clone_size: -; cdr3_aa: CASSTGIGNTIYF; cdr3_nt: TGTGCCAGCAGTACAGGGATTGGAAACACCATATATTTT
v_call: TRBV18; j_call: TRBJ2-3; d_call: -; clone_size: -; cdr3_aa: CASSPSSSGGDTQYF; cdr3_nt: TGTGCCAGCTCACCATCATCCAGCGGAGGAGATACGCAGTATTTT
v_call: TRBV15; j_call: TRBJ2-7; d_call: TRBD1; clone_size: -; cdr3_aa: CATSRTGQLSYEQYF; cdr3_nt: TGTGCCACCAGCAGAACGGGACAGTTGTCCTACGAGCAGTACTTC
v_call: TRBV28; j_call: TRBJ2-3; d_call: TRBD1; clone_size: -; cdr3_aa: CASSVGRGGFGTDTQYF; cdr3_nt: TGTGCCAGCAGTGTGGGGAGAGGGGGCTTTGGCACAGATACGCAGTATTTT
v_call: TRBV29-1; j_call: TRBJ2-5; d_call: -; clone_size: -; cdr3_aa: CSAPWGGQETQYF; cdr3_nt: TGCAGCGCACCCTGGGGCGGCCAAGAGACCCAGTACTTC
v_call: TRBV29-1; j_call: TRBJ2-3; d_call: TRBD1; clone_size: few; cdr3_aa: CSVGGQGTDTQYF; cdr3_nt: TGCAGCGTTGGGGGACAGGGAACAGATACGCAGTATTTT
v_call: TRBV11-2; j_call: TRBJ2-7; d_call: -; clone_size: -; cdr3_aa: CASSFHSGGGYEQYF; cdr3_nt: TGTGCCAGCAGCTTTCACAGCGGAGGTGGGTACGAGCAGTACTTC
v_call: TRBV6-5; j_call: TRBJ1-5; d_call: TRBD1; clone_size: -; cdr3_aa: CASSGGQGHQPQHF; cdr3_nt: TGTGCCAGCAGTGGAGGACAGGGCCATCAGCCCCAGCATTTT
v_call: TRBV27; j_call: TRBJ2-7; d_call: -; clone_size: -; cdr3_aa: CASSLSTPYEQYF; cdr3_nt: TGTGCCAGCAGTTTATCGACACCGTACGAGCAGTACTTC
v_call: TRBV5-8; j_call: TRBJ2-1; d_call: TRBD2; clone_size: -; cdr3_aa: CASSLGLAGYNEQFF; cdr3_nt: TGTGCCAGCAGCTTGGGACTAGCGGGGTACAATGAGCAGTTCTTC
v_call: TRBV12-1; j_call: TRBJ1-1; d_call: -; clone_size: -; cdr3_aa: CASSFSRGPGTYTEAFF; cdr3_nt: TGTGCCAGCAGCTTTTCCAGGGGGCCAGGAACGTACACTGAAGCTTTCTTT
v_call: TRBV10-2; j_call: TRBJ2-2; d_call: TRBD1; clone_size: -; cdr3_aa: CASHTGVITGELFF; cdr3_nt: TGCGCCAGCCACACAGGGGTAATCACCGGGGAGCTGTTTTTT
v_call: TRBV5-1; j_call: TRBJ1-2; d_call: TRBD1; clone_size: -; cdr3_aa: CASSLSQGAYYGYTF; cdr3_nt: TGCGCCAGCAGCTTGTCCCAGGGGGCCTACTATGGCTACACCTTC
v_call: TRBV18; j_call: TRBJ1-5; d_call: -; clone_size: -; cdr3_aa: CASSSQGGQPQHF; cdr3_nt: TGTGCCAGCTCATCGCAGGGTGGTCAGCCCCAGCATTTT
v_call: TRBV10-1; j_call: TRBJ2-7; d_call: TRBD2; clone_size: -; cdr3_aa: CASSDSASGAYEQYF; cdr3_nt: TGCGCCAGCAGTGATTCGGCTAGCGGGGCCTACGAGCAGTACTTC
v_call: TRBV6-5; j_call: TRBJ2-7; d_call: TRBD1; clone_size: -; cdr3_aa: CASSFGQGGSYEQYF; cdr3_nt: TGTGCCAGCAGTTTCGGACAGGGCGGATCCTACGAGCAGTACTTC
v_call: TRBV27; j_call: TRBJ2-1; d_call: TRBD2; clone_size: few; cdr3_aa: CAIASGPGEQFF; cdr3_nt: TGTGCCATCGCTAGCGGTCCTGGTGAGCAGTTCTTC
v_call: TRBV7-9; j_call: TRBJ1-1; d_call: TRBD1; clone_size: -; cdr3_aa: CASSPRDSFMNTEAFF; cdr3_nt: TGTGCCAGCAGCCCCCGGGACAGCTTTATGAACACTGAAGCTTTCTTT
v_call: TRBV6-4; j_call: TRBJ2-4; d_call: TRBD2; clone_size: -; cdr3_aa: CASRPGLAGAVMGNIQYF; cdr3_nt: TGTGCCAGCAGACCGGGACTAGCGGGAGCAGTCATGGGGAACATTCAGTACTTC
v_call: TRBV29-1; j_call: TRBJ2-3; d_call: -; clone_size: -; cdr3_aa: CSVGPSSTDTQYF; cdr3_nt: TGCAGCGTGGGGCCCTCGAGCACAGATACGCAGTATTTT